This T cell receptor beta chain was captured by sequencing in a study of CD8 T cells in ankylosing spondylitis. Study-level points and caveats: Clones linked to disease were reported to show significant enrichment in matched ankylosing spondylitis synovial fluid.

TCRdb re-called the 5' RACE reads with MiXCR, one entry per CDR3 protein. The repertoire holds 250,000 to 350,000 distinct CDR3 sequences, with around 20% as singletons. As regards this clonotype: Its antigen is unknown.

This clonotype was obtained from a male donor with ankylosing spondylitis or in good health (not recorded which). The specimen sequenced was blood, either unsorted or a sorted T cell fraction (not recorded which).

The CDR3 here is CASTPSGMLETQYF. The CDR3 region has the DNA TGTGCCAGCACCCCGAGCGGGATGTTAGAGACCCAGTACTTC. The genes are TRBV28 and TRBJ2-5, with 7 bases identical to TRBD2. The CDR3 is 14 residues long. CDR1 MDHEN and CDR2 SYDVKM come from the germline V gene. Trimming took 7 bases from V and 4 from J; bases not matched to a gene: 9.